This record looks at one T cell receptor (beta chain) sequence and its context. The junction departs from germline at one end; a sequencing error may be responsible. This record belongs to a study of OX40 agonist ivuxolimab in advanced cancers. Turning to the study itself: Patients in the trial were receiving intravenous ivuxolimab every 2 weeks, at doses of 0.01 to 10 mg/kg.

The table came from immunoSEQ multiplex PCR; TCRdb's copy has only in-frame clones and leaves some out. This table has more than 60,000 clones, roughly 84% appearing once. CDR1 SGDLS and CDR2 YYNGEE come from the germline V gene. The CDR3 sequence is 15 residues long. The receptor's source is an adult with an advanced solid tumor such as melanoma, head and neck, liver or kidney cancer. This rearrangement joins TRBV9 to TRBJ2-7, with D possibly matching TRBD1 (6 bases). Sequencing used CD4+ or CD8+ T cells sorted from blood, obtained in a trial of the OX40 agonist ivuxolimab. The CDR3 sequence is CASNVDGTPVYEQYF. CDR3 sequence (DNA): TGTGCCAGCAACGTAGACGGGACACCCGTCTACGAGCAGTACTTC.